This is a list of T cell receptor beta chains from one sample in a study of beta chain features in type 1 diabetes. Only in-frame clones appear in the TCRdb table, and some are missing; sequencing was by immunoSEQ multiplex PCR. The sample lists about 470,000 clones; around 30% were seen once. The sequenced sample was naive CD4+ T cells from blood. The receptor source for this set is a man younger than 35 in good health. CDR3s include the opening cysteine and the closing phenylalanine or tryptophan. The D gene is left open where the match is weak. Not every row has a clone size; where given, it reads once, few, many or a size class.

cdr3_aa cdr3_nt clone_size j_call d_call v_call
CAISESGTAYEQYF TGTGCCATCAGTGAGTCGGGTACAGCCTACGAGCAGTACTTC NA TRBJ2-7 NA TRBV10-3
CASSPPGLAGSGANVLTF TGCGCCAGCAGCCCCCCGGGACTAGCGGGATCTGGGGCCAACGTCCTGACTTTC NA TRBJ2-6 TRBD2 TRBV5-1
CASSPPSGSNEQFF TGTGCCAGCTCACCTCCTAGCGGGAGTAATGAGCAGTTCTTC NA TRBJ2-1 TRBD2 TRBV18
CASSLGPGKQETQYF TGTGCCAGCAGCTTAGGTCCGGGAAAACAAGAGACCCAGTACTTC few TRBJ2-5 NA TRBV7-9
CASSLQGSVEQFF TGCGCCAGCAGCTTGCAGGGAAGCGTTGAGCAGTTCTTC NA TRBJ2-1 NA TRBV5-1
CASSLEVSTSGYEQYF TGCGCCAGCAGCTTGGAGGTCTCGACTAGCGGCTACGAGCAGTACTTC few TRBJ2-7 TRBD2 TRBV5-1
CASSQDRGSTQYF TGCGCCAGCAGCCAAGATCGTGGGAGTACGCAGTATTTT NA TRBJ2-3 NA TRBV4-1
CASSIEASVNEQFF TGTGCCAGTAGTATAGAGGCTAGCGTCAATGAGCAGTTCTTC few TRBJ2-1 NA TRBV19
CASSYGTGYEQYF TGTGCCAGCAGTTACGGGACAGGGTACGAGCAGTACTTC few TRBJ2-7 TRBD1 TRBV6-5
CASSLGGLVPETQYF TGCGCCAGCAGCTTGGGTGGTCTAGTTCCAGAGACCCAGTACTTC few TRBJ2-5 NA TRBV5-1
CASSVAASGMSYEQYF TGTGCCAGCAGCGTAGCAGCTAGCGGGATGTCCTACGAGCAGTACTTC NA TRBJ2-7 TRBD2 TRBV9
CASSSEGAIYGYTF TGTGCCAGCAGTTCGGAGGGGGCGATCTATGGCTACACCTTC once TRBJ1-2 TRBD1 TRBV6-5
CSVVRDYNEQFF TGCAGCGTTGTTAGGGACTACAATGAGCAGTTCTTC NA TRBJ2-1 NA TRBV29-1
CASSPRDLLYNEQFF TGTGCCAGCAGCCCCCGGGACTTACTCTACAATGAGCAGTTCTTC once TRBJ2-1 NA TRBV7-2
CSVVLARGSGNTIYF TGCAGCGTTGTGCTCGCCAGGGGTTCTGGAAACACCATATATTTT NA TRBJ1-3 NA TRBV29-1
CASRDQGIPGELFF TGTGCCAGCAGGGATCAGGGGATCCCCGGGGAGCTGTTTTTT NA TRBJ2-2 NA TRBV2
CASSLGDGRNTEAFF TGTGCCAGCAGCTTGGGGGACGGGCGGAACACTGAAGCTTTCTTT NA TRBJ1-1 NA TRBV5-4
CASSLVTGSYEQYF TGTGCCAGCAGCTTAGTTACAGGATCCTACGAGCAGTACTTC NA TRBJ2-7 NA TRBV7-2
CASSQDQDGDTQYF TGCGCCAGCAGCCAGGACCAGGACGGAGATACGCAGTATTTT NA TRBJ2-3 NA TRBV4-1
CASSPNIRTSGDNEQFF TGTGCCAGCAGCCCAAACATTCGGACTAGCGGGGACAATGAGCAGTTCTTC once TRBJ2-1 TRBD2 TRBV7-3
CATSRDTGYEQYF TGTGCCACCAGCAGGGACACGGGCTACGAGCAGTACTTC once TRBJ2-7 NA TRBV15
CSVAWGGLNTEAFF TGCAGCGTTGCATGGGGTGGGTTGAACACTGAAGCTTTCTTT NA TRBJ1-1 NA TRBV29-1
CASSWAGFTDTQYF TGTGCCAGCAGCTGGGCGGGATTCACAGATACGCAGTATTTT few TRBJ2-3 NA TRBV9
CASSPSYGYTF TGTGCCAGCAGCCCGAGCTATGGCTACACCTTC few TRBJ1-2 NA TRBV7-9
CASGETGTGQETQYF TGTGCCAGTGGAGAGACAGGGACGGGGCAAGAGACCCAGTACTTC few TRBJ2-5 TRBD1 TRBV19
CASSLWSATYEQYF TGTGCCAGCAGCTTGTGGAGCGCGACCTACGAGCAGTACTTC few TRBJ2-7 NA TRBV7-2
CASSQALAGAPYNEQFF TGTGCCAGCAGCCAAGCGCTAGCGGGAGCTCCCTACAATGAGCAGTTCTTC NA TRBJ2-1 TRBD2 TRBV14
CAWSPLTGYNEQFF TGTGCCTGGAGTCCTCTGACTGGTTACAATGAGCAGTTCTTC few TRBJ2-1 NA TRBV30
CSVEGLTSLDEQFF TGCAGCGTTGAAGGCCTCACTAGTTTGGATGAGCAGTTCTTC few TRBJ2-1 NA TRBV29-1
CASSLVGAETQYF TGTGCCAGCAGCTTGGTAGGGGCAGAGACCCAGTACTTC NA TRBJ2-5 NA TRBV5-5
CASSPVPGLAGGLGDTQYF TGTGCCAGCAGCCCGGTCCCGGGACTAGCGGGAGGTCTTGGAGATACGCAGTATTTT NA TRBJ2-3 TRBD2 TRBV7-6
CASSLTTTLYEQYF TGCGCCAGCAGCTTAACGACAACACTTTACGAGCAGTACTTC NA TRBJ2-7 NA TRBV5-1
CSVQRGSRSMNEQYF TGCAGCGTCCAAAGGGGATCGCGGTCAATGAACGAGCAGTACTTC few TRBJ2-7 NA TRBV29-1
CASSTRTGGGTGELFF TGCGCCAGCAGCACCCGGACAGGTGGAGGCACCGGGGAGCTGTTTTTT few TRBJ2-2 TRBD1 TRBV4-3
CASSDGASGYYNEQFF TGTGCCAGCAGCGATGGGGCTAGCGGTTACTACAATGAGCAGTTCTTC few TRBJ2-1 TRBD2 TRBV11-2
CASSGGGIQYF TGTGCCAGCTCCGGAGGGGGCATTCAGTACTTC NA TRBJ2-4 NA TRBV18
CASSVAPLGNEQFF TGTGCCAGCAGCGTAGCCCCATTAGGGAATGAGCAGTTCTTC NA TRBJ2-1 NA TRBV9
CASRSRGDTQYF TGTGCCAGCAGGTCGAGAGGAGATACGCAGTATTTT NA TRBJ2-3 NA TRBV2
CATSGRVAGIVETQYF TGTGCCACCAGCGGAAGGGTAGCGGGAATAGTTGAGACCCAGTACTTC few TRBJ2-5 TRBD2 TRBV15
CASSLEGASEQYF TGTGCCAGCAGCTTAGAAGGCGCCTCAGAGCAGTACTTC few TRBJ2-7 NA TRBV7-9
CAWSRGATEAFF TGTGCCTGGAGTAGGGGAGCCACTGAAGCTTTCTTT few TRBJ1-1 NA TRBV30
CAWSPTVSGNTIYF TGTGCCTGGAGCCCGACGGTCTCTGGAAACACCATATATTTT few TRBJ1-3 NA TRBV30
CAISDPVLGYEQYF TGTGCCATCAGTGACCCCGTCTTGGGCTACGAGCAGTACTTC few TRBJ2-7 NA TRBV10-3
CASSSQAGDAAIEQFF TGTGCCAGCAGCTCGCAAGCGGGAGACGCGGCGATTGAGCAGTTCTTC NA TRBJ2-1 TRBD2 TRBV9
CASSFGGRGSGDEQFF TGTGCCAGCAGCTTCGGCGGGAGAGGTTCGGGGGATGAGCAGTTCTTC few TRBJ2-1 TRBD2 TRBV7-7
CASSARYTGVPGYTF TGTGCCAGCAGCGCAAGGTATACAGGGGTTCCTGGCTACACCTTC NA TRBJ1-2 TRBD1 TRBV9
CSVGAGGETQYF TGCAGCGTTGGGGCAGGTGGAGAGACCCAGTACTTC NA TRBJ2-5 NA TRBV29-1
CSVERGSGELFF TGCAGCGTTGAACGCGGGAGTGGGGAGCTGTTTTTT NA TRBJ2-2 TRBD2 TRBV29-1
CASSLALAGNEQFF TGCGCCAGCAGCTTGGCACTAGCGGGCAATGAGCAGTTCTTC NA TRBJ2-1 TRBD2 TRBV5-1